These T cell receptor beta chains were read from a single sample in a study of PD-L1 blockade in urothelial cancer. Here immunoSEQ multiplex PCR was the method, and the copy in TCRdb shows in-frame clones only, minus some. Of roughly 100,000 clones listed, approximately 82% were seen once; the top ten hold 8.4%. The sequencing used PBMCs, collected around atezolizumab (anti-PD-L1) treatment. Receptors were obtained from a man between 65 and 85 years old with urothelial cancer. CDR3s include the opening cysteine and the closing phenylalanine or tryptophan. The D gene is left open where the match is weak. Clone size is shown for a subset of rows, as once, few, many or a class of expanded clone.

J gene: TRBJ2-7; clone size: NA; V gene: TRBV27; D gene: NA; CDR3 DNA: TGTGCCAGCAGTTTAGGTGTTAGGACAGAAGCCTACGAGCAGTACTTC; CDR3 protein: CASSLGVRTEAYEQYF
J gene: TRBJ1-1; clone size: NA; V gene: TRBV28; D gene: TRBD1; CDR3 DNA: TGTGCCAGCAGTGAATTAGGACAGGAGAACACTGAAGCTTTCTTT; CDR3 protein: CASSELGQENTEAFF
J gene: TRBJ1-4; clone size: NA; V gene: TRBV29-1; D gene: NA; CDR3 DNA: TGCAGCGTTGATTTTGGGGGAGGAGTTGAAAAACTGTTTTTT; CDR3 protein: CSVDFGGGVEKLFF
J gene: TRBJ2-3; clone size: NA; V gene: TRBV28; D gene: TRBD2; CDR3 DNA: TGTGCCAGCAGTTCAACCGTAAGCGGGGGTGCAGATACGCAGTATTTT; CDR3 protein: CASSSTVSGGADTQYF
J gene: TRBJ2-1; clone size: once; V gene: TRBV30; D gene: NA; CDR3 DNA: TGTGCCTGGAGTGTTAGTAGCGGAGCCTACAATGAGCAGTTCTTC; CDR3 protein: CAWSVSSGAYNEQFF
J gene: TRBJ2-7; clone size: NA; V gene: TRBV7-2; D gene: TRBD1; CDR3 DNA: TGTGCCAGCAGCTTTGGGACAGGGAGAGACGAGCAGTACTTC; CDR3 protein: CASSFGTGRDEQYF
J gene: TRBJ1-2; clone size: NA; V gene: TRBV6-5; D gene: TRBD1; CDR3 DNA: TGTGCCAGCGGACAGGGCCTCGTCCGTGGCTACACCTTC; CDR3 protein: CASGQGLVRGYTF
J gene: TRBJ2-3; clone size: NA; V gene: TRBV12-5; D gene: NA; CDR3 DNA: TGTGCTAGTGGTTTGGGGGACATGAGCACAGATACGCAGTATTTT; CDR3 protein: CASGLGDMSTDTQYF
J gene: TRBJ2-1; clone size: NA; V gene: TRBV15; D gene: NA; CDR3 DNA: TGTGCCACCAGCAGACCAGATGGGTCCAGGGCAAGGGACAATGAGCAGTTCTTC; CDR3 protein: CATSRPDGSRARDNEQFF
J gene: TRBJ1-1; clone size: NA; V gene: TRBV7-9; D gene: NA; CDR3 DNA: TGTGCCAGCAGCTTAGACATGAACACTGAAGCTTTCTTT; CDR3 protein: CASSLDMNTEAFF
J gene: TRBJ1-5; clone size: NA; V gene: TRBV7-8; D gene: NA; CDR3 DNA: TGTGCCAGCAGCCGAGACAGCGGGCGTAGCAATCAGCCCCAGCATTTT; CDR3 protein: CASSRDSGRSNQPQHF
J gene: TRBJ2-5; clone size: NA; V gene: TRBV7-2; D gene: TRBD2; CDR3 DNA: TGTGCCAGCAGCTTAGCTCAATTGACTAGCGGGGGAGAGACCCAGTACTTC; CDR3 protein: CASSLAQLTSGGETQYF
J gene: TRBJ1-2; clone size: NA; V gene: TRBV19; D gene: NA; CDR3 DNA: TGTGCCAGTAGTATACAGGCGCAGAACTATGGCTACACCTTC; CDR3 protein: CASSIQAQNYGYTF
J gene: TRBJ1-5; clone size: NA; V gene: TRBV7-2; D gene: TRBD1; CDR3 DNA: TGTGCCAGCAGCTTAGACAGGGGCGATCAGCCCCAGCATTTT; CDR3 protein: CASSLDRGDQPQHF
J gene: TRBJ2-7; clone size: few; V gene: TRBV18; D gene: TRBD2; CDR3 DNA: TGTGCCAGCTCAGAGGGACTAGCGGACTCCTACGAGCAGTACTTC; CDR3 protein: CASSEGLADSYEQYF
J gene: TRBJ1-6; clone size: NA; V gene: TRBV2; D gene: NA; CDR3 DNA: TGTGCCAGCAGTTTGAGCAGGGATGGAAATTCACCCCTCCACTTT; CDR3 protein: CASSLSRDGNSPLHF
J gene: TRBJ2-3; clone size: NA; V gene: TRBV6-5; D gene: TRBD1; CDR3 DNA: TGTGCCAGCAGCACGGGGGGACAGGGGGCTGGTACGCAGTATTTT; CDR3 protein: CASSTGGQGAGTQYF
J gene: TRBJ2-7; clone size: NA; V gene: TRBV4-1; D gene: TRBD1; CDR3 DNA: TGCGCCAGCAGCCAAGGTAGGACAGGGACTCGCCACGAGCAGTACTTC; CDR3 protein: CASSQGRTGTRHEQYF
J gene: TRBJ2-3; clone size: NA; V gene: TRBV6-5; D gene: NA; CDR3 DNA: TGTGCCAGCAGCCCCCCCGGGGGGCCCGATACGCAGTATTTT; CDR3 protein: CASSPPGGPDTQYF
J gene: TRBJ1-1; clone size: NA; V gene: TRBV25-1; D gene: NA; CDR3 DNA: TGTGCCAGCAGTGAATATCAGGGGTTGAACACTGAAGCTTTCTTT; CDR3 protein: CASSEYQGLNTEAFF
J gene: TRBJ2-5; clone size: NA; V gene: TRBV7-9; D gene: NA; CDR3 DNA: TGTGCCAGCAGCCCCGAGATTTTCCAAGAGACCCAGTACTTC; CDR3 protein: CASSPEIFQETQYF
J gene: TRBJ1-1; clone size: NA; V gene: TRBV5-1; D gene: NA; CDR3 DNA: TGCGCCAGCAGCTTCGAACCTAATCTTGAAGCTTTCTTT; CDR3 protein: CASSFEPNLEAFF
J gene: TRBJ2-5; clone size: few; V gene: TRBV5-4; D gene: NA; CDR3 DNA: TGTGCCAGCAGTCGGGACTCTGACGAGACCCAGTACTTC; CDR3 protein: CASSRDSDETQYF
J gene: TRBJ1-2; clone size: once; V gene: TRBV9; D gene: TRBD1; CDR3 DNA: TGTGCCAGCAGCGGGACAGGTATTAACTATGGCTACACCTTC; CDR3 protein: CASSGTGINYGYTF
J gene: TRBJ2-3; clone size: NA; V gene: TRBV5-1; D gene: TRBD1; CDR3 DNA: TGCGCCAGCAGCCGCACCGGGACAGGATCTAGCACAGATACGCAGTATTTT; CDR3 protein: CASSRTGTGSSTDTQYF
J gene: TRBJ1-5; clone size: NA; V gene: TRBV6-1; D gene: NA; CDR3 DNA: TGTGCCAGCAGTGAAGGGTCGGGGGGGGTGAGCAATCAGCCCCAGCATTTT; CDR3 protein: CASSEGSGGVSNQPQHF
J gene: TRBJ2-7; clone size: few; V gene: TRBV19; D gene: NA; CDR3 DNA: TGTGCCAGTAGTCCCAGTAGCAGTAGCTCCTACGAGCAGTACTTC; CDR3 protein: CASSPSSSSSYEQYF
J gene: TRBJ1-5; clone size: NA; V gene: TRBV7-2; D gene: NA; CDR3 DNA: TGTGCCAGCAGCTTAGGGCCGCAGCCCCAGCATTTT; CDR3 protein: CASSLGPQPQHF
J gene: TRBJ2-5; clone size: NA; V gene: TRBV11-2; D gene: NA; CDR3 DNA: TGTGCCAGCAGCTCCAGAGAGACCCAGTACTTC; CDR3 protein: CASSSRETQYF
J gene: TRBJ2-5; clone size: once; V gene: TRBV7-9; D gene: NA; CDR3 DNA: TGTGCCAGCAGCTTAGGCGGGGAAAAGACCCAGTACTTC; CDR3 protein: CASSLGGEKTQYF
J gene: TRBJ1-5; clone size: NA; V gene: TRBV28; D gene: NA; CDR3 DNA: TGTGCCAGCAGTTCACCTGCGGGGCTGGGCAGCAATCAGCCCCAGCATTTT; CDR3 protein: CASSSPAGLGSNQPQHF
J gene: TRBJ2-5; clone size: NA; V gene: TRBV5-1; D gene: NA; CDR3 DNA: TGCGCCAGCAGCTCGGGGAGGATGGGAGAGACCCAGTACTTC; CDR3 protein: CASSSGRMGETQYF
J gene: TRBJ1-1; clone size: NA; V gene: TRBV5-1; D gene: NA; CDR3 DNA: TGCGCCAGCAGCCCCGGGTCTTTGAACACTGAAGCTTTCTTT; CDR3 protein: CASSPGSLNTEAFF
J gene: TRBJ2-3; clone size: once; V gene: TRBV7-9; D gene: TRBD1; CDR3 DNA: TGTGCCAGCAGCTCCGGACAGGGGAGCACAGATACGCAGTATTTT; CDR3 protein: CASSSGQGSTDTQYF
J gene: TRBJ1-2; clone size: NA; V gene: TRBV11-3; D gene: NA; CDR3 DNA: TGTGCCAGCAGCCCGTCGGAGGGCCTGGGGGGCTACACCTTC; CDR3 protein: CASSPSEGLGGYTF
J gene: TRBJ2-2; clone size: NA; V gene: TRBV10-3; D gene: TRBD2; CDR3 DNA: TGTGCCATCAGTGAGTCCGGCGGGGGGAGGGACACCGGGGAGCTGTTTTTT; CDR3 protein: CAISESGGGRDTGELFF
J gene: TRBJ2-3; clone size: once; V gene: TRBV10-1; D gene: TRBD1; CDR3 DNA: TGCGCCAGCAGTACACAGGGGGCCGAGACAGATACGCAGTATTTT; CDR3 protein: CASSTQGAETDTQYF
J gene: TRBJ1-1; clone size: NA; V gene: TRBV10-1; D gene: TRBD1; CDR3 DNA: TGCGCCAGCAGTTTCGGACAGGTCGGCACTGAAGCTTTCTTT; CDR3 protein: CASSFGQVGTEAFF
J gene: TRBJ1-4; clone size: NA; V gene: TRBV11-2; D gene: NA; CDR3 DNA: TGTGCCAGCAGCTCCGGGACAAAGTTAACTAATGAAAAACTGTTTTTT; CDR3 protein: CASSSGTKLTNEKLFF
J gene: TRBJ1-1; clone size: NA; V gene: TRBV5-4; D gene: NA; CDR3 DNA: TGTGCCAGCAGCTTGCCATCTGGGGGGGGGACTGAAGCTTTCTTT; CDR3 protein: CASSLPSGGGTEAFF
J gene: TRBJ1-2; clone size: NA; V gene: TRBV18; D gene: TRBD1; CDR3 DNA: TGTGCCAGCTCACCGGGACAGGGTGTTAACTATGGCTACACCTTC; CDR3 protein: CASSPGQGVNYGYTF
J gene: TRBJ2-3; clone size: NA; V gene: TRBV9; D gene: NA; CDR3 DNA: TGTGCCAGCAGCGCGGGAGTGGATACGCAGTATTTT; CDR3 protein: CASSAGVDTQYF
J gene: TRBJ1-2; clone size: few; V gene: TRBV6-6; D gene: TRBD1; CDR3 DNA: TGTGCCAGCATCCAGGGACAGAACTATGGCTACACCTTC; CDR3 protein: CASIQGQNYGYTF
J gene: TRBJ2-3; clone size: NA; V gene: TRBV6-1; D gene: NA; CDR3 DNA: TGTGCCAGCAAGAGAACAGGGATTAGCACAGATACGCAGTATTTT; CDR3 protein: CASKRTGISTDTQYF
J gene: TRBJ2-3; clone size: NA; V gene: TRBV6-1; D gene: NA; CDR3 DNA: TGTGCCAGCAGACTGGACAGTCCAGGGGCAGATACGCAGTATTTT; CDR3 protein: CASRLDSPGADTQYF
J gene: TRBJ2-3; clone size: once; V gene: TRBV9; D gene: TRBD2; CDR3 DNA: TGTGCCAGCAGCACCGGGACTAGCGGGGTGGGTGGCGGCACAGATACGCAGTATTTT; CDR3 protein: CASSTGTSGVGGGTDTQYF
J gene: TRBJ1-1; clone size: NA; V gene: TRBV4-2; D gene: TRBD1; CDR3 DNA: TGTGCCAGCAGCCAAGCCGGATTCAGGGGGTCTGAAGCTTTCTTT; CDR3 protein: CASSQAGFRGSEAFF